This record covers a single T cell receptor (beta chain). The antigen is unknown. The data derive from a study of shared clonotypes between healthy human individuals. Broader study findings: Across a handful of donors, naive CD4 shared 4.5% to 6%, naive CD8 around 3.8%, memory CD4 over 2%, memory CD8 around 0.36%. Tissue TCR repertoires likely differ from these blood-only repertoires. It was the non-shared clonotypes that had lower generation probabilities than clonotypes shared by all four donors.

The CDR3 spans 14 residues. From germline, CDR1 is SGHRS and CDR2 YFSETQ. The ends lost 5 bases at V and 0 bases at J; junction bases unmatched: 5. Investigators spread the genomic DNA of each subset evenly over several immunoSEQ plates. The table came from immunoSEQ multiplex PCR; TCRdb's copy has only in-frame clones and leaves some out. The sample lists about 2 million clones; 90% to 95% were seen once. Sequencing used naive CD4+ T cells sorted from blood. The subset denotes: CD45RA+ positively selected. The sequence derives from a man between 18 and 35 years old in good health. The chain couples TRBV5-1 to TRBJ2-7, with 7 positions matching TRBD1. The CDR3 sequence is CASRGQLSSYEQYF. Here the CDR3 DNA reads TGCGCCAGCAGGGGACAGCTAAGCTCCTACGAGCAGTACTTC.